Shown below are 15 T cell receptor beta chains from a single sample sequenced in a study of blood T cell repertoires in COVID-19. Profiling relied on immunoSEQ multiplex PCR, and the TCRdb table lists in-frame clones only, not all of them. This sample has 150,000 to 200,000 clones, with roughly 80% found just once. Input material: peripheral blood. The source of these receptors is a human donor in a cohort sampled during active COVID-19.

This rearrangement joins TRBV11-2 to TRBJ2-6; 10 nucleotides align to TRBD1. This CDR3 contains 18 residues. Germline V gene data show CDR1 as SGHAT and CDR2 as FQNNGV. With V trimmed by 5 bases and J by 1 base, 8 bases remained unmatched. In DNA form, the CDR3 reads TGTGCCAGCAGCACACCGACAGGGGGCTTTTCTGGGGCCAACGTCCTGACTTTC. Its protein is CASSTPTGGFSGANVLTF. Together with reference TRBV11-2 and TRBJ2-6, the CDR3 gives the full variable domain: EAGVAQSPRYKIIEKRQSVAFWCNPISGHATLYWYQQILGQGPKLLIQFQNNGVVDDSQLPKDRFSAERLKGVDSTLKIQPAKLEDSAVYLCASSTPTGGFSGANVLTFGAGSRLTVL.

This sequence joins TRBV6-5 and TRBJ1-2; 10 bases match TRBD1. V dropped 5 bases and J dropped 10; count of bases not matched to a gene: 7. CDR1 is MNHEY and CDR2 is SVGAGI in the germline V gene. This CDR3 spans 13 amino acids. This CDR3 is CASSRQGAEIYTF. The CDR3 bases are TGTGCCAGCAGTCGACAGGGGGCGGAGATCTACACCTTC.

This sequence joins TRBV19 and TRBJ2-3; 8 bases map to TRBD2. CDR1 is LNHDA and CDR2 is SQIVND in the germline V gene (reference sequence). V shed 3 bases, J shed 0 bases, and the junction held 11 bases outside the gene matches. This CDR3 spans 18 amino acids. The chain's CDR3 is CASSISSYQRGSTDTQYF. CDR3 nucleotide sequence: TGTGCCAGTAGTATTAGTAGTTATCAGCGGGGGAGCACAGATACGCAGTATTTT.

The DNA for the CDR3 is TGTGCCAGCAGCCCTACAGGGCCCTGGGCCGAGCAGTACTTC. It yields the protein CASSPTGPWAEQYF. This chain uses TRBV6-6 with TRBJ2-7; TRBD1 might be the D (6 bases). The CDR3 extends over 14 amino acids. CDR1 is MNHNY, CDR2 SVGAGI, per germline (reference sequence). Trimming left V 6 bases short and J 6 bases short, with 18 bases between.

The rearrangement uses TRBV6-1 and TRBJ1-1; tentative D call: TRBD1 (6 bases). The CDR3 loop spans 16 amino acids. Germline CDR1 reads MNHNS; CDR2 reads SASEGT. The V end was cut by 3 bases, the J end by 8 bases, with 22 bases between. This CDR3 is CASSDLGRGVGIEAFF. The CDR3 nucleotides are TGTGCCAGCAGTGACCTGGGGAGGGGGGTTGGAATAGAAGCTTTCTTT.

This clone was seen a handful of times. The chain uses TRBV7-2 and TRBJ1-1, with no clear D. This CDR3 region has 15 residues. Germline V gene data show CDR1 as SGHTA and CDR2 as FQGNSA. Trimming took 7 bases from V and 0 from J, leaving 15 bases between them. CDR3 sequence reads: CASNPGVQMNTEAFF. In DNA form, the CDR3 reads TGTGCCAGCAACCCGGGAGTGCAAATGAACACTGAAGCTTTCTTT.

This chain links TRBV4-3 with TRBJ2-7; TRBD2 matches 8 bases. CDR1 is LGHNA and CDR2 is YSLEER in the germline V gene. The CDR3 consists of 16 residues. V shed 1 base and J 0 bases; nucleotides not matched to a gene: 5. CDR3 protein: CASSQAVAGGSYEQYF. CDR3 coding DNA: TGCGCCAGCAGCCAAGCGGTGGCGGGAGGCTCCTACGAGCAGTACTTC.

The chain combines TRBV5-5 with TRBJ1-4, with D perhaps TRBD1 (6 bases). The CDR3 is made up of 16 amino acids. Germline V gives CDR1 SGHKS, CDR2 YYEKEE (reference sequence). Trimming removed 2 bases from V and 3 bases from J, with 14 bases in between. The CDR3 sequence: CASSFGTPRANEKLFF. In nucleotides, the CDR3 is TGTGCCAGCAGCTTCGGGACACCGCGCGCTAATGAAAAACTGTTTTTT.

The chain joins TRBV5-4 to TRBJ1-2; D is ambiguous. CDR3 length: 14 residues. CDR1 and CDR2 (germline): SGHNT, YYREEE (reference sequence). The V end lost 2 bases, the J end lost 3 bases, and 11 bases lay between the germline ends. The CDR3 nucleotides read TGTGCCAGCAGCTTATCAGGCAACTACTATGGCTACACCTTC. Its translation: CASSLSGNYYGYTF.

The chain has TRBV4-1 and TRBJ2-1, with TRBD2 matching 8 bases. The V and J ends lost 0 bases and 0 bases, in that order; junction bases with no gene match: 13. This CDR3 region has 20 residues. Germline-derived CDR1 and CDR2 are MGHRA and YSYEKL. CDR3 region: CASSQEGGSGAFSSYNEQFF. CDR3 bases: TGCGCCAGCAGCCAAGAAGGGGGTAGCGGGGCCTTCAGCTCCTACAATGAGCAGTTCTTC.

This clone was seen a single time. The chain carries TRBV3-1 (or the pseudogene TRBV3-2) and TRBJ1-3, with 8 bases matching TRBD1. J was trimmed by 0 bases and V by 5 bases; bases with no gene match: 9. The CDR3 consists of 17 residues. Germline V gene sequence: CDR1 LGHDT, CDR2 YNNKEL (reference sequence). CDR3 loop: CASSSGTGPSSGNTIYF. The CDR3 DNA sequence: TGTGCCAGCAGCTCCGGGACAGGTCCCAGCTCTGGAAACACCATATATTTT.

This clone appeared a few times. The same CDR3 can be traced to other DNA sequences in this sample. This rearrangement joins TRBV9 to TRBJ2-7; tentatively, D is TRBD2 (6 bases). V lost 0 bases to trimming and J lost 0 bases, with 7 bases between them. The CDR3 is made up of 14 amino acids. Per germline, CDR1 SGDLS and CDR2 YYNGEE. As DNA, the CDR3 is TGTGCCAGCAGCGTAGACGGGAGCTCCTACGAGCAGTACTTC. Its protein product is CASSVDGSSYEQYF.

The rearrangement uses TRBV7-8 and TRBJ2-3, with a possible D match to TRBD2 (6 bases). CDR3 length equals 16 residues. The germline V and J ends were trimmed by 5 bases and 0 bases, with 15 bases remaining between them. Germline V gene lookup returns CDR1 SGHVS and CDR2 FQNEAQ. The CDR3 DNA reads as TGTGCCAGCAGCCATAGACTAGACCCTAGCACAGATACGCAGTATTTT. Its protein is CASSHRLDPSTDTQYF.

This clone has a handful of counts. The chain carries TRBV5-1 and TRBJ1-1; weak D call: TRBD1 (6 bases). V lost 0 bases and J 5 bases, leaving 14 bases between the germline ends. Per germline, CDR1 SGHRS and CDR2 YFSETQ. This CDR3 has 15 residues. The CDR3 protein is CASSLDTGLWTEAFF. The CDR3 DNA reads TGCGCCAGCAGCTTGGACACAGGGCTCTGGACTGAAGCTTTCTTT.

The genes are TRBV11-3 and TRBJ2-2, with TRBD2 matching over 8 bases. With V trimmed by 1 base and J by 4 bases, 8 bases remained unmatched. Looked up from germline, CDR1 is SGHNT and CDR2 is YENEEA. This CDR3 comprises 17 residues. The DNA for the CDR3 is TGTGCCAGCAGCTTAGGCACCGGGACTAGGGGCACCGGGGAGCTGTTTTTT. Translation: CASSLGTGTRGTGELFF.